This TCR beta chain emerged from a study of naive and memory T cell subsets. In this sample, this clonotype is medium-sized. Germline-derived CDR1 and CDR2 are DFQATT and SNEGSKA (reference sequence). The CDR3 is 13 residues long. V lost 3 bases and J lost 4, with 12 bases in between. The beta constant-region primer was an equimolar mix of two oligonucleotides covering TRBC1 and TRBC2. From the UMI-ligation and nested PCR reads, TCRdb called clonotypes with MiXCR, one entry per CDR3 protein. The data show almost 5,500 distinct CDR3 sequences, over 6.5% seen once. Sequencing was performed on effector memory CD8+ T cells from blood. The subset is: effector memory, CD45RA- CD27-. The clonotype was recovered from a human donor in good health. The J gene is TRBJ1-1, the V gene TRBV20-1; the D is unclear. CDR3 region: CSASVGLATEAFF. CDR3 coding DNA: TGCAGTGCTAGCGTTGGACTGGCCACTGAAGCTTTCTTT.